The clone carrying this T cell receptor (beta chain) was seen a handful of times. Time point meaning: persistent/refractory GD, antithyroid drugs over 5 years with positive TRAb. Scientists built the TCR library using RNA that was extracted from PBMCs. This specimen belongs to a study of regulatory T cells in long-lasting Graves disease. V lost 6 bases and J 0 bases, leaving 21 bases between the germline ends. This CDR3 region has 17 residues. Germline V gene data show CDR1 as DFQATT and CDR2 as SNEGSKA (reference sequence). For TCR beta, libraries came from iRepertoire HTBI primers and Arm-PCR of CDR3 regions. MiXCR, run by TCRdb on the multiplex PCR reads, gives a single entry per CDR3 protein. The sample lists around 460,000 distinct CDR3 sequences; roughly 23% were seen once.

The sample consisted of peripheral blood mononuclear cells (PBMCs), taken when the disease was refractory, from a patient treated with antithyroid drugs. The sequence derives from a female donor with Graves disease. The V call is TRBV20-1, the J call TRBJ1-5, with D possibly TRBD1 on 5 matching bases. In nucleotides, the CDR3 is TGCAGTGCCTACGGTCCCCAGGGCCCATATAGCAATCAGCCCCAGCATTTT. Residues: CSAYGPQGPYSNQPQHF.